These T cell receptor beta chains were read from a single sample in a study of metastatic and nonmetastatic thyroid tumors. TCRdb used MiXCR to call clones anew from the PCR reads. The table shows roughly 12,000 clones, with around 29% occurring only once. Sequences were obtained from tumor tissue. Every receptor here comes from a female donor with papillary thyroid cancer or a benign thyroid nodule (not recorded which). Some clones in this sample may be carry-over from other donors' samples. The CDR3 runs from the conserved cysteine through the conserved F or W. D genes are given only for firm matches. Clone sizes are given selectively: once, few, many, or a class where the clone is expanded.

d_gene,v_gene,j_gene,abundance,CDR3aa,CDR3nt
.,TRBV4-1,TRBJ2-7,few,CASSPTNLFLRDVLYEQYF,TGCGCCAGCAGCCCCACGAATCTGTTCCTCCGGGACGTACTTTACGAGCAGTACTTC
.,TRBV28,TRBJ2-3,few,CASSYIPGVADTQYF,TGTGCCAGCAGTTACATCCCTGGGGTAGCAGATACGCAGTATTTT
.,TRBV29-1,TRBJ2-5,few,CSVSQETQYF,TGCAGCGTAAGCCAAGAGACCCAGTACTTC
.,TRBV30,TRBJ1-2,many,CAWNIDSRGYTF,TGTGCCTGGAACATAGACAGTCGAGGCTACACCTTC
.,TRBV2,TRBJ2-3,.,CASSVRGAHTDTQYF,TGTGCCAGCAGTGTGAGAGGGGCACACACAGATACGCAGTATTTT
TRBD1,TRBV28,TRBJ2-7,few,CASGDRGHEQYF,TGTGCCAGCGGGGACAGGGGGCACGAGCAGTACTTC
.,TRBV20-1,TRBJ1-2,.,CSARRGGFDYGYTF,TGCAGTGCTAGACGTGGTGGGTTTGACTATGGCTACACCTTC
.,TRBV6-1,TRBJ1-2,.,CASSDFGQPSNYGYTF,TGTGCCAGCAGTGATTTTGGACAGCCTTCTAACTATGGCTACACCTTC
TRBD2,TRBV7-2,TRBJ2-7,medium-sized,CASSPSRAGLAEQYF,TGTGCCAGCAGCCCTAGTCGTGCGGGACTAGCCGAGCAGTACTTC
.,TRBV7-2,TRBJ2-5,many,CASSLARGGETQYF,TGTGCCAGCAGCTTAGCCAGGGGCGGGGAGACCCAGTACTTC
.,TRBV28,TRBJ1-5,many,CASSLQPQHF,TGTGCCAGCAGCCTACAGCCCCAGCATTTT
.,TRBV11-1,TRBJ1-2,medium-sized,CASTPQRTGSIYGYTF,TGTGCCAGCACCCCCCAGCGCACAGGGAGTATCTATGGCTACACCTTC
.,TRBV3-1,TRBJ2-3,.,CASSPNRGGKTDTQYF,TGTGCCAGCAGCCCGAACCGGGGCGGAAAAACAGATACGCAGTATTTT
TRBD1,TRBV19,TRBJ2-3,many,CASSTRDSADTQYF,TGTGCCAGTAGTACCCGGGACAGCGCAGATACGCAGTATTTT
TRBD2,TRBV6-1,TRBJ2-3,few,CASSEGSGGQDTQYF,TGTGCCAGCAGTGAAGGGAGCGGGGGCCAGGATACGCAGTATTTT
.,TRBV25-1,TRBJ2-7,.,CASSEPRDSYEQYF,TGTGCCAGCAGTGAGCCCCGGGACTCCTACGAGCAGTACTTC
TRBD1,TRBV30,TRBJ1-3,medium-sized,CAWSASGTGAGNTIYF,TGTGCCTGGAGTGCGTCCGGGACAGGGGCTGGAAACACCATATATTTT
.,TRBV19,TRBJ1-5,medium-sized,CASSISPHTSHNQPQHF,TGTGCCAGTAGTATATCACCGCATACTTCGCACAATCAGCCCCAGCATTTT
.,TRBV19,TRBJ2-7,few,CASSARAWPYYEQYF,TGTGCCAGTAGTGCCCGGGCCTGGCCATACTACGAGCAGTACTTC
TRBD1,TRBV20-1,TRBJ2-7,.,CSAPVRGLYEQYF,TGCAGTGCCCCAGTCAGGGGGCTATACGAGCAGTACTTC
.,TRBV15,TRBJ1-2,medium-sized,CATSRDFTGTDGYTF,TGTGCCACCAGCAGAGATTTTACGGGGACGGATGGCTACACCTTC
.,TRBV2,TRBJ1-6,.,CASSGLGSYNSPLHF,TGTGCCAGCAGTGGTTTGGGCTCCTATAATTCACCCCTCCACTTT
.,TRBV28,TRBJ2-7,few,CASSATPHPYEQYF,TGTGCCAGCAGTGCTACTCCGCACCCCTACGAGCAGTACTTC
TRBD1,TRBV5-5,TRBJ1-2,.,CASSFGTGILAGYTF,TGTGCCAGCAGCTTCGGGACAGGCATATTGGCTGGCTACACCTTC
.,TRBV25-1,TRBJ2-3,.,CASSSLISRETILDTQYF,TGTGCCAGCAGTTCCCTCATCTCCAGGGAAACCATTCTAGATACGCAGTATTTT
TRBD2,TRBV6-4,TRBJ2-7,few,CASSNLLAGAHEQYF,TGCGCCAGCAGTAACTTATTAGCGGGAGCCCACGAGCAGTACTTC
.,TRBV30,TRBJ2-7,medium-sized,CAWSGEGYEQYF,TGTGCCTGGAGTGGAGAGGGGTACGAGCAGTACTTC
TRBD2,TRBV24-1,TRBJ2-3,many,CATSDPGLAGAPDTQYF,TGTGCCACCAGTGATCCGGGACTAGCGGGAGCCCCAGATACGCAGTATTTT
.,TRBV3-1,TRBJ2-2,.,CASSRWAGNTGELFF,TGTGCCAGCAGTCGCTGGGCCGGGAACACCGGGGAGCTGTTTTTT
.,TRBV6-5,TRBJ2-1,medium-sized,CASSYEDSRYNEQFF,TGTGCCAGCAGTTACGAGGACAGCAGGTACAATGAGCAGTTCTTC
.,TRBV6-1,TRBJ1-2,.,CASRRVGTYGYTF,TGTGCCAGCAGGAGGGTAGGGACCTATGGCTACACCTTC
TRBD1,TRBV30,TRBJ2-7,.,CACVQGAREQYF,TGTGCCTGCGTACAGGGGGCTAGAGAGCAGTACTTC
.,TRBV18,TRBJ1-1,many,CASSPRLSGQNTEAFF,TGTGCCAGCTCACCACGTTTATCGGGACAGAACACTGAAGCTTTCTTT
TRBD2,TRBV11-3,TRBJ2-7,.,CASSPGKGSGRREQYF,TGTGCCAGCAGCCCCGGTAAGGGTAGCGGGAGACGCGAGCAGTACTTC
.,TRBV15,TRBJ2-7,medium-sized,CATSRGTLGPGEQYF,TGTGCCACCAGCAGAGGGACATTAGGGCCAGGGGAGCAGTACTTC
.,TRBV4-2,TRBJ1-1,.,CASTPLVEDTEAFF,TGTGCCAGCACCCCTCTAGTCGAGGACACTGAAGCTTTCTTT
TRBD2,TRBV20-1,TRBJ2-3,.,CSASKTSGSTDTQYF,TGCAGTGCTAGTAAGACTAGCGGGAGCACAGATACGCAGTATTTT
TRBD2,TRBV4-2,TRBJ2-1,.,CASSPQRGASYNEQFF,TGTGCCAGCAGCCCCCAGCGGGGTGCCTCCTACAATGAGCAGTTCTTC
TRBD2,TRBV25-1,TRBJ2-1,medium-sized,CASSDSGRAYLGQFF,TGTGCCAGCAGTGATAGCGGGAGGGCCTACCTAGGGCAGTTCTTC
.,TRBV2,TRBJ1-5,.,CASSESVGAARVSNQPQHF,TGTGCCAGCAGTGAAAGTGTGGGGGCAGCGAGGGTTAGCAATCAGCCCCAGCATTTT
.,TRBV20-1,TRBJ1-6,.,CSAPTLGSYNSPLHF,TGCAGTGCTCCGACATTGGGCTCCTATAATTCACCCCTCCACTTT
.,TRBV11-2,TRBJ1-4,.,CASSFFLDSDEKLFF,TGTGCCAGCAGCTTCTTTCTAGACAGTGATGAAAAACTGTTTTTT
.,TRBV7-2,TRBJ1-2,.,CASSPTGLGYTF,TGTGCCAGCAGCCCCACGGGACTAGGCTACACCTTC
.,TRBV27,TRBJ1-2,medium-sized,CASCCGPGFYSNYGYTF,TGTGCCAGCTGCTGCGGCCCCGGGTTCTATTCTAACTATGGCTACACCTTC
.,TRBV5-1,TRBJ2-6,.,CASSLGGAPSGANVLTF,TGCGCCAGCAGCTTGGGTGGCGCCCCTTCTGGGGCCAACGTCCTGACTTTC
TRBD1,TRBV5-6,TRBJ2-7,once,CASSRGTGAEQYF,TGTGCCAGCAGCCGGGGGACAGGGGCAGAGCAGTACTTC
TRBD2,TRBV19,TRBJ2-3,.,CASSQSGGRTYTQYF,TGTGCCAGTAGCCAATCGGGGGGACGCACCTATACGCAGTATTTT
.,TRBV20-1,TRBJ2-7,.,CSASGMGRSYEQYF,TGCAGTGCTAGCGGGATGGGTCGGTCCTACGAGCAGTACTTC
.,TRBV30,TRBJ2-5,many,CAWSVGGQGTQYF,TGTGCCTGGAGTGTGGGGGGGCAAGGGACCCAGTACTTC